The present T cell receptor (beta chain) was sequenced within a study of cytomegalovirus exposure and HLA in healthy donors. These donors were members of the roughly 110-subject validation cohort, a group separate from the roughly 670-subject first cohort. Germline values: CDR1 LNHDA, CDR2 SQIVND (reference sequence). V trimming: 3 bases; J trimming: 7 bases; junction bases outside the gene matches: 11. The CDR3 covers 16 residues. As concerns this clone: No antigen is known for it.

Using immunoSEQ multiplex PCR, the repertoire was profiled, and TCRdb retains in-frame clones only, with some absent. This table holds about 73,000 clones, roughly 90% found once. Findings of the study overall: A list of 164 TCR beta chains associated with cytomegalovirus was given. The finding came from a later analysis; first-cohort TCR clusters tended to co-occur in the roughly 110 validation repertoires. Diagnosis of cytomegalovirus status made by the classifier reportedly showed high specificity and sensitivity.

The rearrangement links TRBV19 to TRBJ1-5, with TRBD1 matching over 8 bases. Input material: PBMCs. The source of this sequence is a woman aged 18-35 years in good health and CMV-seropositive. CDR3 coding DNA: TGTGCCAGTAGTATTCTATACCGACAGGGGTGGCAGCCCCAGCATTTT. This codes for CASSILYRQGWQPQHF.